The 2 T cell receptor beta chains below were found in one sample sequenced in a study of Graves' ophthalmopathy and Graves' hyperthyroidism. Amplification of the TCR beta CDR3 regions used RNA transcripts (as template). HTBI primers were employed in first-round RT-PCR, then a second-round multiplex PCR followed. TCRdb fed the multiplex PCR reads into MiXCR, producing one record per CDR3 protein. The sample lists approximately 500,000 distinct CDR3 sequences, approximately 14% occurring once. The sample consisted of blood. All receptors come from a woman aged 30 to 39 with Graves' ophthalmopathy.

This clonotype has just a few counts. The chain links TRBV12-3 or TRBV12-4 to TRBJ1-1; D not certain. Trimming stripped 1 base from V and 6 bases from J, with 12 bases between. This CDR3 is 14 amino acids long. CDR3 bases: TGTGCCAGCAGTTTAGAGGGCCGCTTACCTGAAGCTTTCTTT. Translation gives CASSLEGRLPEAFF.

The chain employs TRBV11-2 and TRBJ1-6; D unresolved. This CDR3 is built from 11 residues. Trimming removed 5 bases at V and 9 bases at J, with 5 bases between. From germline, CDR1 is SGHAT and CDR2 FQNNGV. The CDR3 bases are TGTGCCAGCAGCGCAGGTTCACCCCTCCACTTT. Translated: CASSAGSPLHF.